These 18 T cell receptor beta chains were all obtained from the same sample, sequenced in a study of T cell repertoires in cytomegalovirus infection. TCRdb re-called the reads through MiXCR, storing one row per CDR3 protein. The repertoire holds 100,000 or so distinct CDR3 sequences, with about 25% as singletons. Sequenced input: CD8+ T cells from PBMCs. Receptors originate from a human donor in good health (CMV status not recorded). Some clones in this sample may be carry-over from other donors' samples.

CDR3 sequence (DNA): TGTGCCAGCAGTACAGGGGCTGACAATCAGCCCCAGCATTTT. It translates to CASSTGADNQPQHF. This sequence joins TRBV12-3 or TRBV12-4 and TRBJ1-5; the match to TRBD1 covers 7 bases. Unmatched junction bases numbered 4, after V lost 5 bases and J lost 3 bases. The CDR3 runs to 14 residues.

This clonotype was seen more than once but under ten times. The CDR3 region has the DNA TGTGCCAGCAGCCCAGGGGGGGGGGGGCGCAATCAGCCCCAGCATTTT. Protein sequence: CASSPGGGGRNQPQHF. The rearrangement uses TRBV7-6 and TRBJ1-5; 7 bases map to TRBD1. The CDR3 runs 16 residues. V dropped 5 bases and J dropped 2; count of bases not matched to a gene: 9. Germline V gives CDR1 SGHVS, CDR2 FNYEAQ.

This clonotype turned up a few times. The V gene is TRBV20-1, the J gene TRBJ2-5, with TRBD2 matching over 13 bases. CDR3 size: 18 residues. The V and J ends lost 2 bases and 5 bases, in that order; junction bases with no gene match: 14. Germline V lookup: CDR1 DFQATT, CDR2 SNEGSKA (reference sequence). CDR3 region: CSARPGRTSGRKGETQYF. CDR3 bases: TGCAGTGCTAGACCAGGAAGGACTAGCGGGAGAAAGGGGGAGACCCAGTACTTC.

The gene calls are TRBV6-2 or TRBV6-3 and TRBJ2-5; D is uncertain. Germline CDR1 MNHEY, CDR2 SVGEGT. The CDR3 runs 11 residues. The germline V and J ends were trimmed by 5 bases and 0 bases, with 1 base remaining between them. This chain's CDR3 is CASSHQETQYF. The CDR3, as DNA: TGTGCCAGCAGTCACCAAGAGACCCAGTACTTC.

The chain couples TRBV12-3 or TRBV12-4 to TRBJ2-6; a possible D gene is TRBD1 (6 bases). Trimming pared 5 bases from V and 0 bases from J, leaving 17 bases between. CDR3 length: 18 amino acids. The CDR3 sequence is CASSESGTPSSGANVLTF. CDR3 bases: TGTGCCAGCAGTGAATCCGGGACACCGAGCTCTGGGGCCAACGTCCTGACTTTC.

The chain carries TRBV20-1 and TRBJ1-5, with 10 bases aligning to TRBD1. Germline assignment: CDR1 DFQATT and CDR2 SNEGSKA (reference sequence). The CDR3 is 19 residues long. The ends lost 6 bases at V and 1 base at J; junction bases unmatched: 18. Written as DNA, the CDR3 is TGCAGTGCGGACACTCCCGGGACAGGGGCAGATGGAAGCAATCAGCCCCAGCATTTT. Translation gives CSADTPGTGADGSNQPQHF.

This clonotype was seen repeatedly, ten times or more. This chain joins TRBV7-2 and TRBJ2-2; D may be TRBD2 (5 bases). CDR1 is SGHTA, CDR2 FQGNSA, per germline. Trimming took off 6 bases at V and 5 bases at J, with 10 bases between the two ends. There are 13 residues in the CDR3. CDR3 region: CASSIPGTGELFF. The CDR3 DNA sequence: TGTGCCAGCAGTATACCGGGGACCGGGGAGCTGTTTTTT.

This clonotype was seen repeatedly, ten times or more. The chain is built from TRBV7-2 and TRBJ1-1; D remains ambiguous. Trimming pared 5 bases from V and 4 bases from J, leaving 14 bases between. Germline CDR1 and CDR2: SGHTA and FQGNSA. The CDR3 is 14 residues long. In nucleotides, the CDR3 is TGTGCCAGCAGCCCCGGGGTCCTAGTCACTGAAGCTTTCTTT. As protein: CASSPGVLVTEAFF.

V usage is TRBV29-1 and J usage is TRBJ2-1; 8 bases fit TRBD2. Germline V gives CDR1 SQVTM, CDR2 ANQGSEA. This CDR3 region has 15 residues. The V gene end was trimmed by 2 bases and the J gene end by 6 bases; junction bases not matched to a gene: 9. CDR3: CSVEFGGGIGNEQFF. CDR3 sequence (DNA): TGCAGCGTTGAATTTGGCGGGGGGATTGGCAATGAGCAGTTCTTC.

Ten or more counts support this clonotype. The chain is built from TRBV7-6 and TRBJ2-7; the match to TRBD1 covers 9 bases. This CDR3 has 15 residues. The V gene end was trimmed by 2 bases and the J gene end by 3 bases; junction bases not matched to a gene: 5. CDR1 is SGHVS, CDR2 FNYEAQ, per germline. CDR3 region: CASSLTRDRVYEQYF. The CDR3 DNA sequence: TGTGCCAGCAGCTTAACCCGGGACAGGGTCTACGAGCAGTACTTC. Supplemented by reference TRBV7-6 and TRBJ2-7, the full variable domain reads GAGVSQSPRYKVTKRGQDVALRCDPISGHVSLYWYRQALGQGPEFLTYFNYEAQQDKSGLPNDRFSAERPEGSISTLTIQRTEQRDSAMYRCASSLTRDRVYEQYFGPGTRLTVT.

The rearrangement joins TRBV12-3 or TRBV12-4 to TRBJ2-2; 11 bases are a match to TRBD2. Losses at the gene ends were 4 bases for V and 3 bases for J; bases not matched to a gene: 10. This CDR3 has 18 amino acids. The CDR3 nucleotides are TGTGCCAGCAGTTCCACCGGGACTAGCGGAGACCACACCGGGGAGCTGTTTTTT. It specifies CASSSTGTSGDHTGELFF.

This chain joins TRBV7-3 and TRBJ2-5; 12 bases fit TRBD2. Germline V lookup: CDR1 SGHTA, CDR2 FQGTGA. V lost 5 bases to trimming and J lost 2 bases; unmatched junction nucleotides: 3. There are 15 residues in the CDR3. The CDR3 DNA reads TGTGCCAGCAGCCCTAGCGGGGGGGGACAAGAGACCCAGTACTTC. As protein: CASSPSGGGQETQYF. Supplemented by reference TRBV7-3 and TRBJ2-5, the full variable domain reads GAGVSQTPSNKVTEKGKYVELRCDPISGHTALYWYRQSLGQGPEFLIYFQGTGAADDSGLPNDRFFAVRPEGSVSTLKIQRTERGDSAVYLCASSPSGGGQETQYFGPGTRLLVL.

A remark on this clonotype: The junction departs from the called germline gene at one end, perhaps through a read error. This chain connects TRBV28 to TRBJ2-7; D might be TRBD1 (6 bases). The length of the CDR3 is 16 residues. Germline CDR1 is MDHEN and CDR2 is SYDVKM. The CDR3 loop reads CASSSMMTGGSYELYF. The CDR3, as DNA: TGTGCCAGCAGTTCGATGATGACAGGAGGCTCCTACGAGCTGTACTTC.

The chain recombines TRBV12-3 or TRBV12-4 with TRBJ2-5, with D possibly being TRBD2 (5 bases). Trimming removed 6 bases from V and 3 bases from J, with 11 bases in between. The CDR3 covers 13 residues. The CDR3 DNA reads TGTGCCAGCAGAAGAGTGCGGGAAGAGACCCAGTACTTC. Protein: CASRRVREETQYF.

The genes are TRBV20-1 and TRBJ1-3; TRBD1 matches at 10 bases. V gave up 4 bases and J gave up 0 bases; unmatched junction bases: 9. Germline V gene lookup returns CDR1 DFQATT and CDR2 SNEGSKA (reference sequence). This CDR3 region has 17 residues. CDR3 amino acids: CSAIDRGRMVSGNTIYF. In nucleotides, the CDR3 is TGCAGTGCTATAGACAGGGGGCGAATGGTCTCTGGAAACACCATATATTTT.

In this sample, this clonotype turned up many times. The CDR3 loop is CASSPGPFEAFF. The CDR3 DNA follows: TGTGCCAGCAGTCCCGGACCGTTTGAAGCTTTCTTT. This chain links TRBV7-2 with TRBJ1-1, with D uncertain. The germline V gene has CDR1 SGHTA and CDR2 FQGNSA. Trimming stripped 6 bases from V and 7 bases from J, with 12 bases between. CDR3 length equals 12 residues. Combining the CDR3 with reference TRBV7-2 and TRBJ1-1 gives the whole variable domain GAGVSQSPSNKVTEKGKDVELRCDPISGHTALYWYRQSLGQGLEFLIYFQGNSAPDKSGLPSDRFSAERTGGSVSTLTIQRTQQEDSAVYLCASSPGPFEAFFGQGTRLTVV.

This chain connects TRBV5-6 to TRBJ1-2, with 10 bases fitting TRBD1. The V gene end was trimmed by 0 bases and the J gene end by 4 bases; junction bases not matched to a gene: 0. Germline CDR1 reads SGHDT; CDR2 reads YYEEEE. This CDR3 contains 14 residues. DNA of the CDR3: TGTGCCAGCAGCTTGGGGACAGGGGGCTATGGCTACACCTTC. Encoded protein: CASSLGTGGYGYTF.

This clonotype was picked up a small number of times. The chain recombines TRBV30 with TRBJ1-5; no definite D call. Trimming cost V 1 base and J 0 bases, with 7 bases left between them. The CDR3 is made up of 14 amino acids. Germline V gene sequence: CDR1 GTSNPN, CDR2 SVGIG (reference sequence). The CDR3 DNA reads as TGTGCCTGGAGTGAAGGGAATAGCAATCAGCCCCAGCATTTT. It specifies CAWSEGNSNQPQHF.